This TCR beta chain was captured by sequencing in a study of T cells in Graves' hyperthyroidism and ophthalmopathy (dated by TCRdb to between 2018 and 2021). Notes on the research overall: To identify TCR V-J signatures that set the groups apart, the researchers used a discovery cohort of about a hundred patients, made up of around 40 with Graves' ophthalmopathy and some 55 with stable Graves' hyperthyroidism. Whether ophthalmopathy could be predicted prospectively was tested in an independent validation cohort made up of roughly 19 hyperthyroidism patients plus 17 patients who later progressed to ophthalmopathy. For training and testing, the approximately 92 patients in the discovery cohort were randomly divided in a 7:3 ratio. Thyroid tissue and blood T-cell repertoires from six Graves' hyperthyroidism patients were also compared in the study. After blood sampling, hyperthyroidism patients were treated with methimazole at a starting dose of 30 mg daily, and ophthalmopathy patients were treated with high-dose intravenous methylprednisolone. According to the paper, TCR Vbeta CDR3 sequencing was carried out on 135 peripheral blood samples, which came from under 50 ophthalmopathy, approximately 72 hyperthyroidism and roughly 17 progressor patients. Results the study describes overall, beyond this receptor: No statistical method was used to fix the sample size in advance, and group allocation was not hidden from the investigators. Blood samples also contained most of the expanded thyroid clonotypes (frequency above 0.001), which suggests that blood repertoires may reflect thyroid immune responses. In validation, progression to ophthalmopathy was predicted by the model with 55% to 71% sensitivity and under 85% specificity, a median of about 6 months before onset. In cross-validation, a model built on a 13 V-J signature told ophthalmopathy apart from stable hyperthyroidism with under 90% sensitivity and 81% to 82% specificity, and in testing the same model reached 80%/75%.

In this sample, this clonotype turned up a few times. Its antigen is not yet known. No base qualities exist here, and no much larger clone lies one base off it. V loses 6 bases of germline sequence and J loses 6 bases, and the interval between the two ends is 18 bases. CDR1 and CDR2 are read off the germline V gene as SNHLY and FYNNEI. Including the terminal cysteine and phenylalanine, the CDR3 comprises 14 residues. Only the CDR3 DNA stays, 42 bases, in frame from base 1. The TCR beta CDR3 regions were amplified from the RNA transcripts. For the first round of RT-PCR on the TCR CDR3, the HTBI primer set was used together with the Qiagen OneStep RT-PCR kit. Libraries were constructed in a second round of multiplex PCR, after which size selection and purification were performed. Paired-end sequencing of the libraries was performed with 100 bp reads on an Illumina HiSeq2000. The original methods were these. SOAPnuke was used to process the raw data, throwing out any read that contained adapters or uncalled bases, had a mean Phred below 15, or lacked an exact constant-primer or identifier match. High-quality paired reads were merged with COPE v1.2.5, and unique nucleotide sequences were defined as clonotypes. MiTCR v1.1 was used to align clonotypes to the IMGT TRBV, TRBD and TRBJ reference segments. The analysis included only V-J combinations with a frequency above 0.0001, which together covered roughly 99% of the repertoires. The TCS score was defined as F50 (clonal expansion) divided by E x V (chaos), with BLOSUM62-based TCRdist calculated between CDR3 peptides within each V-J. Welch's t-statistics and random forest reduced 450 to 600 V-J features to 13, which were used in a naive Bayes classifier (R e1071). TCRdb handled the public reads itself, with Q25 trimming in fastp and clone calling in MiXCR, and kept productive beta chains. Rows are combined by CDR3 protein, so each entry shows the most common genes and DNA. These V and J calls are TCRdb output, not the study's own analysis. A total of hundreds of thousands of distinct CDR3 sequences appear in this sample, 35% to 55% of them only once. About 8.2% of the sample goes to the ten largest clones.

A patient counted as having stable Graves' hyperthyroidism if no progression to ophthalmopathy occurred over 18 months of follow-up. Hyperthyroidism patients were newly diagnosed, with disease duration under 2 months, and aged 18 to 65 years. The study excluded patients with uncontrolled infections, other autoimmune diseases, pregnancy or lactation. Clinical symptoms, serum thyroxine and TRAb, thyroid ultrasound, and orbital computed tomography formed the basis for the diagnoses. Total RNA was extracted using Trizol reagent, and RNA quality was assessed on an Agilent 2100 Bioanalyzer. Recombination linked TRBV2 to TRBJ2-7; perhaps TRBD2 is the D gene, with 6 bases matching. This sequence originates from a woman in her late teens or twenties with Graves' hyperthyroidism. Donor details come from another sample of the same person, matched by shared clones. The sample taken for sequencing was peripheral blood or thyroid tissue (not recorded which). The CDR3 protein is CASRPPRTGLEQYF. The sequence in DNA is TGTGCCAGCAGGCCACCGAGGACGGGACTCGAGCAGTACTTC.